These T cell receptor beta chains were read from a single sample in a study of CD8+ T cells in alopecia areata. Assay used: immunoSEQ multiplex PCR; TCRdb lists only in-frame clones, some missing. Found here are 200,000 to 250,000 clones, 50% to 70% of them singletons; the top ten hold roughly 0.47%. Sequences were derived from CD4+ T cells sorted from blood, sampled at week 0. The receptors shown here come from a human donor with alopecia areata. CDR3s include the opening cysteine and the closing phenylalanine or tryptophan. A D gene is named only where the DNA matches it firmly. Clone sizes are given selectively: once, few, many, or a class where the clone is expanded.

j_call d_call v_call clone_size cdr3_nt cdr3_aa
TRBJ1-3 . TRBV29-1 few TGCAGCGTGGCCGGTGTTCCCGGAAACACCATATATTTT CSVAGVPGNTIYF
TRBJ1-2 . TRBV4-1 few TGCGCCAGCAGCCAAGTGGGAAGCTATGGCTACACCTTC CASSQVGSYGYTF
TRBJ1-6 . TRBV4-2 few TGTGCCACCAGGGACTATAATTCACCCCTCCACTTT CATRDYNSPLHF
TRBJ1-2 . TRBV4-1 . TGCGCCAGCAGCGAAGTGGGCAGGGCCCAACCGGGCTACACCTTC CASSEVGRAQPGYTF
TRBJ2-6 . TRBV30 . TGTGCCTGGAGGGGGCAGAACTCTGGGGCCAACGTCCTGACTTTC CAWRGQNSGANVLTF
TRBJ1-2 TRBD1 TRBV9 . TGTGCCAGCAGCGTAGCGGGACAGGGGTTTGATGGCTACACCTTC CASSVAGQGFDGYTF
TRBJ2-1 TRBD2 TRBV9 . TGTGCCAGCGGGGGGATCGGCGGGAGGTACAATGAGCAGTTCTTC CASGGIGGRYNEQFF
TRBJ2-7 . TRBV15 . TGTGCCACCAGCGACCCCTCAAGGCACGAGCAGTACTTC CATSDPSRHEQYF
TRBJ2-1 TRBD1 TRBV29-1 few TGCAGCGTTGTGAGACAGGGTATCCATGAGCAGTTCTTC CSVVRQGIHEQFF
TRBJ2-7 . TRBV4-1 . TGCGCCAGCAGCCAAGATACCAGGACCTACGAGCAGTACTTC CASSQDTRTYEQYF
TRBJ2-3 . TRBV6-5 few TGTGCCAGCAGCCCCTATGAGGGGGATACGCAGTATTTT CASSPYEGDTQYF
TRBJ2-3 TRBD2 TRBV30 . TGTGCCTGGAGTGTAGGGGAGGGTACGCAGTATTTT CAWSVGEGTQYF
TRBJ1-3 . TRBV14 . TGTGCCAGCAGCCGAGACTTCTCTGGAAACACCATATATTTT CASSRDFSGNTIYF
TRBJ1-2 . TRBV11-2 . TGTGCCAGCAGCCAAATTGCGGGACACAACCCCTATGGCTACACCTTC CASSQIAGHNPYGYTF
TRBJ2-1 TRBD1 TRBV2 . TGTGCCAGCAGGACTGACAGGGGGTCCTACAATGAGCAGTTCTTC CASRTDRGSYNEQFF
TRBJ2-3 . TRBV6-1 . TGTGCCAGCAGTGCTACCACAGATACGCAGTATTTT CASSATTDTQYF
TRBJ2-5 . TRBV10-3 . TGTGCCATCAGGGAAAGACTGCACCAAGAGACCCAGTACTTC CAIRERLHQETQYF
TRBJ2-3 . TRBV7-3 few TGTGCCAGCAGCTCGTTTGGCGGTAGCACAGATACGCAGTATTTT CASSSFGGSTDTQYF
TRBJ1-4 TRBD1 TRBV6-5 . TGTGCCAGCAGTCCCGACAGGGGTGAAAAACTGTTTTTT CASSPDRGEKLFF
TRBJ2-2 TRBD1 TRBV30 once TGTGCCTGGAATGACAGGGCGACCGGGGAGCTGTTTTTT CAWNDRATGELFF
TRBJ1-1 . TRBV19 few TGTGCCAGTACAGAGGGTTGGACTGAAGCTTTCTTT CASTEGWTEAFF
TRBJ2-7 TRBD2 TRBV5-1 few TGCGCCAGCAGCTTGGCCCCTAGCGGGGAGGGCGAGCAGTACTTC CASSLAPSGEGEQYF
TRBJ2-1 TRBD2 TRBV30 . TGTGCCTCCAGTACTAGCGGCAATGAGCAGTTCTTC CASSTSGNEQFF
TRBJ1-2 . TRBV20-1 once TGCAGTGCTACAGAGGGCTATGGCTACACCTTC CSATEGYGYTF
TRBJ2-5 . TRBV5-1 . TGCGCCAGCAGCTCAGATGCAATGGCGGGTGAGACCCAGTACTTC CASSSDAMAGETQYF
TRBJ1-1 . TRBV5-1 . TGCGCCAGCAGCTTGGAGGGGGCTGAAGCTTTCTTT CASSLEGAEAFF
TRBJ2-2 TRBD2 TRBV11-2 once TGTGCCAGCAGCTTAGATCCTAGCGGCACCGGGGAGCTGTTTTTT CASSLDPSGTGELFF
TRBJ2-2 TRBD2 TRBV9 . TGTGCCAGCAGCGTACTAGCGGGAGGGAACGGGGAGCTGTTTTTT CASSVLAGGNGELFF
TRBJ1-2 TRBD1 TRBV29-1 . TGCAGCGTCGGACAGGGGAACTATGGCTACACCTTC CSVGQGNYGYTF
TRBJ2-1 . TRBV6-1 . TGTGCCAGCTACGAAGGGGTGGGTGAGCAGTTCTTC CASYEGVGEQFF
TRBJ2-3 TRBD1 TRBV6-5 few TGTGCCAGCAGACGGACAGGTCGGGCCACAGATACGCAGTATTTT CASRRTGRATDTQYF
TRBJ2-3 TRBD1 TRBV11-2 . TGTGCCAGCAGCCTAGGACAGGCTCAGGATACGCAGTATTTT CASSLGQAQDTQYF
TRBJ2-5 . TRBV19 . TGTGCCAGTAGTATGGCGCATGGGGCGGTGCCACAAGAGACCCAGTACTTC CASSMAHGAVPQETQYF
TRBJ1-1 . TRBV29-1 . TGCAGCGTTGGTGTCAGGAACACTGAAGCTTTCTTT CSVGVRNTEAFF
TRBJ2-6 . TRBV2 . TGTGCCAGCAGTGAGCTTCCCTCTGGGGCCAACGTCCTGACTTTC CASSELPSGANVLTF
TRBJ1-2 . TRBV5-1 . TGCGCCAGCAGCTTGGTACAGGGATACTATGGCTACACCTTC CASSLVQGYYGYTF
TRBJ1-1 TRBD1 TRBV2 few TGTGCCAGCAGGGGGACAGGGATCACTGAAGCTTTCTTT CASRGTGITEAFF
TRBJ2-1 TRBD2 TRBV25-1 . TGTGCCAGCAGTGACCCACTAGCGGGAGGGTACAATGAGCAGTTCTTC CASSDPLAGGYNEQFF
TRBJ2-5 . TRBV18 . TGTGCCAGCTCACCGGCTGGCAAGACCCAGTACTTC CASSPAGKTQYF
TRBJ1-3 . TRBV6-1 . TGTGCCAGCAGTGAAGGGCTCCACTCTGGAAACACCATATATTTT CASSEGLHSGNTIYF
TRBJ2-3 TRBD2 TRBV29-1 . TGCAGCGTTGATGTGGTCCTAGCGGGGAGAGATACGCAGTATTTT CSVDVVLAGRDTQYF
TRBJ2-2 . TRBV30 few TGTGCCTGGAGCCCCTCTGACAGGGGGGAGCTGTTTTTT CAWSPSDRGELFF
TRBJ2-4 . TRBV4-1 few TGCGCCAGCAGCCTCGTTCGGGACATCGGAAACATTCAGTACTTC CASSLVRDIGNIQYF
TRBJ2-1 . TRBV4-2 . TGTGCCAGCAGCCCGGTAGGGAATTACAATGAGCAGTTCTTC CASSPVGNYNEQFF
TRBJ1-2 . TRBV30 . TGTGCCTGGTACACGAGAGGAGCGCGTAACTATGGCTACACCTTC CAWYTRGARNYGYTF
TRBJ2-3 . TRBV4-2 few TGTGCCAGCAGCCAAGGACAGGCTAGCACAGATACGCAGTATTTT CASSQGQASTDTQYF
TRBJ1-1 . TRBV2 . TGTGCCAGCAGATTAGAACAGAACACTGAAGCTTTCTTT CASRLEQNTEAFF
TRBJ2-7 . TRBV25-1 . TGTGCCAGCAGGACCGAGATGGGGGCTGTCCACGAGCAGTACTTC CASRTEMGAVHEQYF
TRBJ1-1 . TRBV27 few TGTGCCAGCAGTTACCGTCGCGACACTGAAGCTTTCTTT CASSYRRDTEAFF
TRBJ1-1 TRBD1 TRBV29-1 . TGCAGCGTTGAAGACAGACAGGGGACCCACACTGAAGCTTTCTTT CSVEDRQGTHTEAFF
TRBJ2-1 . TRBV2 . TGTGCCAGCACCGGACAGCAATACAATGAGCAGTTCTTC CASTGQQYNEQFF
TRBJ2-1 TRBD2 TRBV30 . TGTGCCTGGAGCCCCCTAGCGGGAGGGTACAATGAGCAGTTCTTC CAWSPLAGGYNEQFF
TRBJ2-1 TRBD2 TRBV7-7 . TGTGCTAGCAGCCCACTAGCGGGAGGTCACAATGAGCAGTTCTTC CASSPLAGGHNEQFF
TRBJ1-2 TRBD1 TRBV30 few TGTGCCTGGAGTGTTCAGGGGGCCTACTATGGCTACACCTTC CAWSVQGAYYGYTF
TRBJ1-1 TRBD1 TRBV7-2 many TGTGCCAGCAGCTCCACCTGGACAGGGAGGACTGAAGCTTTCTTT CASSSTWTGRTEAFF
TRBJ2-4 . TRBV30 . TGTGCCTGGAGTCCAACCGGGATGAGGGGAAACATTCAGTACTTC CAWSPTGMRGNIQYF
TRBJ2-5 TRBD2 TRBV25-1 . TGTGCCAGCAGTGTGCGGGAGCTAGAGACCCAGTACTTC CASSVRELETQYF
TRBJ2-5 . TRBV7-6 . TGTGCCAGCAGCTTAGCAAGGGTTGATCAAGAGACCCAGTACTTC CASSLARVDQETQYF
TRBJ2-2 . TRBV30 few TGTGCCTGGAGGAGCGGGCCGAACACCGGGGAGCTGTTTTTT CAWRSGPNTGELFF
TRBJ2-7 . TRBV2 few TGTGCCAGCGTCGTCAGCGGAAGGTCTTCGAACGAGCAGTACTTC CASVVSGRSSNEQYF